The T cell receptor (beta chain) described here comes from a study of CD4+ T cells in melanoma. General study points: Reportedly, melanoma neoantigen-specific CD4+ T cells showed varied differentiation states. CD8+ T cell, macrophage and B cell function reportedly correlated with neoantigen-specific CD4+ T cells.

The length of the CDR3 is 17 residues. Here immunoSEQ multiplex PCR was the method, and the copy in TCRdb shows in-frame clones only, minus some. The sample has about 50,000 clones, 89% seen once; the top ten hold 12%. A note on this clone: The target antigen is unknown.

Sequences were obtained from peripheral blood. This chain connects TRBV12-2 to TRBJ1-3. TRBV12-2 is marked as a pseudogene. This TCR was recovered from a human donor with melanoma. The CDR3 reads CASRLALSADSWNTIYF. The CDR3 DNA is TGTGCAAGTCGCTTAGCGCTTTCGGCGGATTCCTGGAACACCATATATTTT.